This is a list of T cell receptor beta chains from one sample in a study of blood T cell repertoires in COVID-19. Libraries were prepared by immunoSEQ multiplex PCR; TCRdb keeps only in-frame clonotypes and omits some of them. This repertoire shows some 260,000 clones, 82% found once; its top ten account for under 3.5%. Sequencing input: peripheral blood. These receptors all stem from a woman between 18 and 29 years old with acute or convalescent COVID-19. Both conserved end residues are part of each CDR3. The order of the fields is J gene, V gene, D gene, clone size, CDR3 protein, CDR3 DNA. The D gene is left open where the match is weak. Clone size appears in some rows only: once, few, many, or a class for an expanded clone.

TRBJ2-7	TRBV10-3	-	-	CAISESIVSYEQYF	TGTGCCATCAGTGAGTCAATAGTCTCCTACGAGCAGTACTTC
TRBJ2-1	TRBV19	TRBD2	-	CASSIDLAGVRDEQFF	TGTGCCAGTAGTATAGATCTAGCGGGAGTGCGGGATGAGCAGTTCTTC
TRBJ2-5	TRBV4-3	TRBD2	-	CASSQGLAGAGETQYF	TGCGCCAGCAGCCAGGGACTAGCGGGAGCGGGGGAGACCCAGTACTTC
TRBJ1-1	TRBV9	-	-	CASSAVWSTEAFF	TGTGCCAGCAGCGCCGTATGGAGCACTGAAGCTTTCTTT
TRBJ1-1	TRBV18	-	-	CASSPMEGGVVTEAFF	TGTGCCAGCTCACCCATGGAGGGTGGGGTTGTGACTGAAGCTTTCTTT
TRBJ1-6	TRBV18	-	-	CASSFTREPTPLHF	TGTGCCAGCTCATTCACCAGGGAACCGACACCCCTCCACTTT
TRBJ1-3	TRBV18	-	once	CASSPPAGVGNTIYF	TGTGCCAGCTCACCACCGGCAGGTGTCGGAAACACCATATATTTT
TRBJ2-7	TRBV5-1	-	once	CASSAHGGNEQYF	TGCGCCAGCAGCGCTCATGGGGGCAACGAGCAGTACTTC
TRBJ2-5	TRBV4-2	TRBD2	-	CASSQEGSGSAETQYF	TGTGCCAGCAGCCAAGAGGGTAGCGGGAGTGCGGAGACCCAGTACTTC
TRBJ2-3	TRBV7-8	TRBD2	-	CASSFLAGGTDTQYF	TGTGCCAGCAGCTTTCTAGCGGGAGGCACAGATACGCAGTATTTT
TRBJ2-2	TRBV6-2/TRBV6-3	TRBD2	-	CASSYESGGAFTGELFF	TGTGCCAGCAGTTATGAAAGCGGGGGCGCCTTCACCGGGGAGCTGTTTTTT
TRBJ1-1	TRBV6-5	TRBD1	-	CASSHRGWTEAFF	TGTGCCAGCAGTCACAGGGGATGGACTGAAGCTTTCTTT
TRBJ2-1	TRBV7-9	-	-	CASSFVNELGQFF	TGTGCCAGCAGCTTTGTTAACGAGCTAGGGCAGTTCTTC
TRBJ2-2	TRBV4-1	-	-	CASSQVFGPGDTGELFF	-
TRBJ2-6	TRBV19	-	few	CASNPSGANVLTF	TGTGCCAGTAATCCTTCTGGGGCCAACGTCCTGACTTTC
TRBJ1-2	TRBV29-1	-	few	CSVVGAQGSYGYTF	TGCAGCGTTGTTGGGGCCCAGGGTAGCTATGGCTACACCTTC
TRBJ2-7	TRBV12-3/TRBV12-4	-	many	CASRTQGTYEQYF	TGTGCCAGCAGGACGCAGGGAACCTACGAGCAGTACTTC
TRBJ2-3	TRBV4-3	TRBD1	-	CASSHGQGTDTQYF	TGCGCCAGCAGCCATGGACAGGGCACAGATACGCAGTATTTT
TRBJ1-2	TRBV11-1	-	-	CASSLAGGSGYTF	TGTGCCAGCAGCTTGGCGGGGGGGAGCGGCTACACCTTC
TRBJ1-6	TRBV7-2	-	-	CASTSSYNSPLHF	TGTGCCAGCACCAGCTCCTATAATTCACCCCTCCACTTT
TRBJ2-7	TRBV13	-	-	CASSPGGNLGEQYF	TGTGCCAGCAGCCCCGGAGGTAACTTGGGAGAGCAGTACTTC
TRBJ1-2	TRBV27	-	-	CASSPGRANYGYTF	TGTGCCAGCAGCCCCGGCAGGGCGAACTATGGCTACACCTTC
TRBJ2-1	TRBV2	TRBD1	-	CASSLDRGPYNEQFF	TGTGCCAGCAGCCTGGACAGGGGGCCCTACAATGAGCAGTTCTTC
TRBJ2-2	TRBV7-9	TRBD2	-	CARSGLAGGASTGELFF	TGTGCCAGATCGGGACTAGCGGGAGGTGCGAGCACCGGGGAGCTGTTTTTT
TRBJ2-7	TRBV5-1	TRBD2	-	CASSPVGLAGGPAQYF	TGCGCCAGCAGCCCCGTGGGGCTAGCGGGAGGGCCCGCGCAGTACTTC
TRBJ2-3	TRBV5-1	-	-	CASSLASGRGTDTQYF	TGCGCCAGCAGCTTGGCCTCAGGGCGCGGCACAGATACGCAGTATTTT
TRBJ2-2	TRBV18	-	-	CASSPHDVSGTSNTGELFF	TGTGCCAGCTCACCACATGATGTTTCGGGGACTTCGAACACCGGGGAGCTGTTTTTT
TRBJ2-1	TRBV7-8	-	once	CASSRDRAISSGSLRSYNEQFF	TGTGCCAGCAGCCGGGACAGGGCTATTTCTAGCGGGAGCTTAAGGTCCTACAATGAGCAGTTCTTC
TRBJ2-7	TRBV30	TRBD1	-	CAWSRQGSEQYF	TGTGCCTGGAGTCGACAGGGATCCGAGCAGTACTTC
TRBJ1-3	TRBV7-2	TRBD1	-	CASSLAPATGLSGNTIYF	TGTGCCAGCAGCTTAGCCCCGGCGACAGGGTTAAGTGGAAACACCATATATTTT
TRBJ2-5	TRBV19	TRBD2	-	CASSPEKGLAAYQETQYF	TGTGCCAGTAGTCCCGAGAAGGGACTAGCGGCCTATCAAGAGACCCAGTACTTC
TRBJ2-7	TRBV28	TRBD1	-	CASKHRGQTFYEQYF	TGTGCCAGCAAACACAGGGGGCAAACTTTCTACGAGCAGTACTTC
TRBJ1-2	TRBV15	TRBD1	-	CATSSGGTGNTGYTF	TGTGCCACCAGCAGTGGTGGGACAGGGAATACTGGCTACACCTTC
TRBJ2-1	TRBV6-5	TRBD2	few	CASSYLAGGPRHEQFF	TGTGCCAGCAGTTACCTAGCGGGAGGGCCTCGACATGAGCAGTTCTTC
TRBJ2-5	TRBV10-3	TRBD2	-	CAISEFGLGKETQYF	TGTGCCATCAGTGAGTTTGGACTAGGGAAAGAGACCCAGTACTTC
TRBJ1-3	TRBV2	TRBD1	few	CASSERTVFRTGTSGNTIYF	TGTGCCAGCAGTGAAAGGACGGTGTTTAGGACAGGGACGTCTGGAAACACCATATATTTT
TRBJ2-5	TRBV4-3	TRBD2	-	CASSQGLAGEETQYF	TGCGCCAGCAGCCAAGGGCTAGCGGGAGAAGAGACCCAGTACTTC
TRBJ1-1	TRBV7-9	-	-	CATQASEAFF	TGTGCCACCCAGGCGTCCGAAGCTTTCTTT
TRBJ2-7	TRBV7-6	TRBD2	-	CASSLSSGSYEQYF	TGTGCCAGCAGCTTGTCTAGCGGCTCCTACGAGCAGTACTTC
TRBJ2-5	TRBV5-4	-	-	CASSLARGGDSETQYF	TGTGCCAGCAGCTTGGCCAGAGGGGGGGATTCGGAGACCCAGTACTTC
TRBJ2-7	TRBV28	TRBD2	-	CASSGLAGVSYEQYF	TGTGCCAGCAGTGGACTAGCGGGGGTATCCTACGAGCAGTACTTC
TRBJ1-1	TRBV6-1	TRBD1	-	CASSEARGHTEAFF	TGTGCCAGCAGTGAGGCGAGGGGGCACACTGAAGCTTTCTTT
TRBJ2-7	TRBV14	-	-	CASSQNRVEQYF	TGTGCCAGCAGCCAAAACAGGGTCGAGCAGTACTTC
TRBJ2-3	TRBV27	TRBD1	-	CASKRQGRTGPDTQYF	TGTGCCAGCAAAAGACAGGGGCGGACGGGTCCAGATACGCAGTATTTT
TRBJ2-3	TRBV7-9	TRBD2	-	CASSFGFLAGVPDTQYF	TGTGCCAGCAGCTTCGGTTTCCTAGCGGGAGTTCCAGATACGCAGTATTTT
TRBJ2-7	TRBV7-9	TRBD1	-	CASTVDRETYEQYF	TGTGCCAGCACCGTGGACAGGGAGACCTACGAGCAGTACTTC
TRBJ2-7	TRBV30	TRBD2	-	CAWSSMGGTSGNYEQYF	TGTGCCTGGAGTTCCATGGGGGGGACTAGCGGAAATTACGAGCAGTACTTC
TRBJ2-1	TRBV14	TRBD2	-	CASRAGTSVGNEQFF	TGTGCCAGCAGGGCCGGGACTAGCGTGGGGAATGAGCAGTTCTTC
TRBJ2-1	TRBV18	TRBD2	-	CASSPPSGRAYNEQFF	TGTGCCAGCTCACCACCTAGCGGGAGGGCCTACAATGAGCAGTTCTTC
TRBJ1-2	TRBV7-9	TRBD1	-	CASHRGGYGYTF	TGTGCCAGTCACAGGGGCGGCTATGGCTACACCTTC
TRBJ2-7	TRBV5-4	TRBD2	-	CASSFEGLAYEQYF	TGTGCCAGCAGCTTTGAGGGACTAGCCTACGAGCAGTACTTC
TRBJ2-7	TRBV11-2	TRBD1	few	CASSLDRASGTGAYEQYF	TGTGCCAGCAGCTTAGACCGGGCCTCCGGGACAGGGGCCTACGAGCAGTACTTC
TRBJ1-2	TRBV29-1	-	-	CSVEDLETVTNYGYTF	TGCAGCGTTGAAGATCTGGAGACAGTTACGAACTATGGCTACACCTTC
TRBJ2-3	TRBV5-6	TRBD1	-	CASSLAGDRVTDTQYF	TGTGCCAGCAGCTTGGCCGGCGACAGGGTCACAGATACGCAGTATTTT
TRBJ1-5	TRBV19	TRBD1	once	CASLLAGTDSNQPQHF	TGTGCCAGTTTACTAGCCGGGACAGATAGCAATCAGCCCCAGCATTTT
TRBJ2-7	TRBV30	TRBD2	-	CAWRGEGNEQYF	TGTGCCTGGAGGGGGGAGGGGAACGAGCAGTACTTC
TRBJ2-1	TRBV5-1	TRBD2	-	CASSSPTLTSGSTNEQFF	TGCGCCAGCAGCTCACCAACCCTGACTAGCGGGAGTACAAATGAGCAGTTCTTC